What follows are 5 T cell receptor beta chains derived from one specimen sequenced in a study of regulatory T cells in long-lasting Graves disease. Time point: persistent/refractory GD, antithyroid drugs over 5 years with positive TRAb. With RNA extracted from PBMCs as input, the TCR library was made. In building TCR beta libraries, iRepertoire HTBI primers were used together with Arm-PCR of CDR3 regions. TCRdb re-called the multiplex PCR reads through MiXCR, storing one row per CDR3 protein. Among around 400,000 distinct CDR3 sequences listed, about 25% were seen once. The input for sequencing was peripheral blood mononuclear cells (PBMCs), taken when the disease was refractory, from a patient treated with antithyroid drugs. Every receptor here comes from a female donor with Graves disease.

The sample holds a few counts of this clonotype. The V call is TRBV18, the J call TRBJ2-5; D uncertain. The J call is in doubt because the DNA end fits TRBJ2-7 better. The CDR3 has 15 residues. Germline V gene data show CDR1 as KGHSH and CDR2 as LQKENI. CDR3 residues: CASSPQAGNSYEQYF. CDR3 coding DNA: TGTGCCAGCTCACCACAGGCCGGTAATTCCTACGAGCAGTACTTC.

The chain carries TRBV20-1 and TRBJ1-2; D gene ambiguous. The germline V and J ends were trimmed by 6 bases and 4 bases, with 18 bases remaining between them. Germline CDR1 and CDR2: DFQATT and SNEGSKA (reference sequence). The CDR3 has 14 residues. This chain's CDR3 is CSAKIRGFLYGYTF. The CDR3 DNA follows: TGCAGTGCCAAAATCCGGGGATTTCTCTATGGCTACACCTTC.

This clonotype was recorded many times. The chain employs TRBV28 and TRBJ1-5; D uncertain. Per the germline V gene, CDR1 is MDHEN and CDR2 is SYDVKM. V was clipped by 7 bases and J by 5 bases, with 15 bases between them. CDR3 size: 14 residues. CDR3 loop: CASTRAVFYQPQHF. The CDR3 nucleotides read TGTGCCAGCACGCGGGCAGTTTTCTATCAGCCCCAGCATTTT.

This clonotype was observed a few times. The chain has TRBV18 and TRBJ1-6; D not certain. Trimming pared 5 bases from V and 8 bases from J, leaving 10 bases between. From germline, CDR1 is KGHSH and CDR2 LQKENI. The CDR3 extends over 13 amino acids. CDR3 in amino acids: CASSTNSDSPLHF. The CDR3 region has the DNA TGTGCCAGCTCAACCAATTCCGATTCACCCCTCCACTTT.

This clonotype was recorded at least ten times. The rearrangement joins TRBV7-2 to TRBJ2-7; TRBD1 agrees at 7 bases. This CDR3 is 13 amino acids long. The V and J ends lost 6 bases and 4 bases, in that order; junction bases with no gene match: 6. Germline CDR1 SGHTA, CDR2 FQGNSA. Written as DNA, the CDR3 is TGTGCCAGCAGTTTGGTCAGGGGGTACGAGCAGTACTTC. It codes for CASSLVRGYEQYF.